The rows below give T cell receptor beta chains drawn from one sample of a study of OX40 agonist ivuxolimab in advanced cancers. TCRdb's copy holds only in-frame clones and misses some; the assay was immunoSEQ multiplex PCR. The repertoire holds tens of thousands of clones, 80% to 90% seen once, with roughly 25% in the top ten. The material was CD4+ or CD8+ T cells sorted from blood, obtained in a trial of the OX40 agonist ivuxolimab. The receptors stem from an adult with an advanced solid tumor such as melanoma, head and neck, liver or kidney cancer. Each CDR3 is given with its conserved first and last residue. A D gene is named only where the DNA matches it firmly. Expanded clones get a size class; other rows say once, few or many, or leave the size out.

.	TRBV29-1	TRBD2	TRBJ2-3	TGCAGCGGGGGGTGGATCGGGAGGGCCTTAGATACGCAGTATTTT	CSGGWIGRALDTQYF
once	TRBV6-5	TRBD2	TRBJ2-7	TGTGCCAGCAGTTACTCGGAAGAGGGAGGGCGCGAGCAGTACTTC	CASSYSEEGGREQYF
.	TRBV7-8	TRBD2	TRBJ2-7	TGTGCCAGCAGCTTCGGGACTAGCGGGGGGTACGAGCAGTACTTC	CASSFGTSGGYEQYF
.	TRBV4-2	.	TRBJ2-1	TGTGCCAGCAGCCAAGATCCGAGGGGTACCTACAATGAGCAGTTCTTC	CASSQDPRGTYNEQFF
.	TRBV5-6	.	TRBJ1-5	TGTGCCAGCAGCTTGGGGGGACGGTATAGCAATCAGCCCCAGCATTTT	CASSLGGRYSNQPQHF
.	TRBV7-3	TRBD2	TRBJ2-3	TGTGCCAGCAGCCCACTAGCGGCTAGCACAGATACGCAGTATTTT	CASSPLAASTDTQYF
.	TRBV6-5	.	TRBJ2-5	TGTGCCAGCAGCCCCAGATATCACTCCCAAGAGACCCAGTACTTC	CASSPRYHSQETQYF
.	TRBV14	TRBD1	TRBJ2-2	TGTGCCAGCAGCCGCCCGGGACAGGTCTGGGCCGGGGAGCTGTTTTTT	CASSRPGQVWAGELFF
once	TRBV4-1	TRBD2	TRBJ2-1	TGCGCCAGCAGCCAATCCCGGGGGGGGTACAATGAGCAGTTCTTC	CASSQSRGGYNEQFF
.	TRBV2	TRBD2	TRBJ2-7	TGTGCCAGCAGTCTACTAGCGGGGGGTCACGAGCAGTACTTC	CASSLLAGGHEQYF
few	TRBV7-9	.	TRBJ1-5	TGTGCCAGCACCCCCCCCAGGGTAAGCAATCAGCCCCAGCATTTT	CASTPPRVSNQPQHF
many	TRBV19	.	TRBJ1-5	TGTGCCAGTAGTACCACGGTTAGCAATCAGCCCCAGCATTTT	CASSTTVSNQPQHF
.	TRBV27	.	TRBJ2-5	TGTGCCAGCAGTTTCACAACAGGGCCACAGGTGCAGTACTTC	CASSFTTGPQVQYF
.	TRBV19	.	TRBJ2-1	TGTGCCAGTAGTATAGGAAGGGACTTCTCCTACAATGAGCAGTTCTTC	CASSIGRDFSYNEQFF
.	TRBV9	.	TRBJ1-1	TGTGCCAGCAGCGCCCGGCAGGGATCAAGTGGCACTGAAGCTTTCTTT	CASSARQGSSGTEAFF
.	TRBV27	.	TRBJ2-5	TGTGCCAGCAGTTTAAGGCAGTTTGGGGAGACCCAGTACTTC	CASSLRQFGETQYF
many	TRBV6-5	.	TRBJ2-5	TGTGCCAGCATCCCTTACATCGGCCAACAAGAGACCCAGTACTTC	CASIPYIGQQETQYF
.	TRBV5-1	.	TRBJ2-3	TGCGCCAGCAGCTTGGCTCTAGTCACAGATACGCAGTATTTT	CASSLALVTDTQYF
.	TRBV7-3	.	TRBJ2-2	TGTGCCAGCAGCTTAATTGCGCCTAGCCCTAACACCGGGGAGCTGTTTTTT	CASSLIAPSPNTGELFF
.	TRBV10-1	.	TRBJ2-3	TGCGCCAGCAGTGACAGTACTAGCACAGATACGCAGTATTTT	CASSDSTSTDTQYF
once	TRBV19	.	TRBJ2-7	TGTGCCAGTAGTATGCCTGGGGCCCCCTGGGGGGCCGAGCAGTACTTC	CASSMPGAPWGAEQYF
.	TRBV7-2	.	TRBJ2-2	TGTGCCAGCAGCTTAGTTGGGGAGCTGTTTTTT	CASSLVGELFF
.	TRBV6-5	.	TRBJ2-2	TGTGCCAGCAGTTTGGGCCCCAGGACCGGGGAGCTGTTTTTT	CASSLGPRTGELFF
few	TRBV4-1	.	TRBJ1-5	TGCGCCAGCAGCCCATCAGGGGTTAGCAATCAGCCCCAGCATTTT	CASSPSGVSNQPQHF
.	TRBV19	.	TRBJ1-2	TGTGCCAGTAGGGGGGGCGAAGTTGGCTACACCTTC	CASRGGEVGYTF
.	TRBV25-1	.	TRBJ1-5	TGTGCCAGCAGTGAGCCCTTCGAGCATTTT	CASSEPFEHF
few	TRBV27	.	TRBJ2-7	TGTGCCAGCAGAGGACAGTTCGAGCAGTACTTC	CASRGQFEQYF
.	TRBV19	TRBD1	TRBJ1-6	TGTGCCAGTAGTATTATTGTACAGGGGAATTCACCCCTCCACTTT	CASSIIVQGNSPLHF
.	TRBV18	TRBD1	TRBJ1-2	TGTGCCAGCGAAGGACAGGAGGACTATGGCTACACCTTC	CASEGQEDYGYTF
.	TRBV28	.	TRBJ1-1	TGTGCCAGCAGCCTCTCAGGGTCCTCTGAAGCTTTCTTT	CASSLSGSSEAFF
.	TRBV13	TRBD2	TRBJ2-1	TGTGCCAGCACCGAGTCCCGGGACGGGGGGGTTGAGCAGTTCTTC	CASTESRDGGVEQFF
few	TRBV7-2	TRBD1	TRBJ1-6	TGTGCCAGCAGCTCCGACAGGGGGCTGAATTCACCCCTCCACTTT	CASSSDRGLNSPLHF
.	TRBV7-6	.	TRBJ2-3	TGTGCCAGCAGCTTATATGGGCCAGGTACCTCCGCAAACACAGATACGCAGTATTTT	CASSLYGPGTSANTDTQYF